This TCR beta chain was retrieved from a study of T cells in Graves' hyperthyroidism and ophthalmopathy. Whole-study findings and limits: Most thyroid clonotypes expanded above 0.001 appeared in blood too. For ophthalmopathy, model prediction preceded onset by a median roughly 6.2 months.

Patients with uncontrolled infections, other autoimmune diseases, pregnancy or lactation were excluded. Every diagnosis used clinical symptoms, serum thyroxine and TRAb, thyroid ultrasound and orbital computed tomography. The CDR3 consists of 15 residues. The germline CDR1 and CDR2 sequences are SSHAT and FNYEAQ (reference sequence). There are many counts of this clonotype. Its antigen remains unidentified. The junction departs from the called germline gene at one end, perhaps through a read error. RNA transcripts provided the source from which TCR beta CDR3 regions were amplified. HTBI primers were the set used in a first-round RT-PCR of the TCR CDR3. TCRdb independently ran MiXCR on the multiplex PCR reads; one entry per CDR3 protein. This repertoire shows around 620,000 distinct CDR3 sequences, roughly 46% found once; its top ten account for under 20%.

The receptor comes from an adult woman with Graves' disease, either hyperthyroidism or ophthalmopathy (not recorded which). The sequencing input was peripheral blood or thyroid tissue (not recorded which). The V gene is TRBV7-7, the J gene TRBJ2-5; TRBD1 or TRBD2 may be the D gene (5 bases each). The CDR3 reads CASSPRGPTLGTQYF. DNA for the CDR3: TGTGCTAGCAGCCCTCGGGGACCCACTTTAGGGACCCAGTACTTC. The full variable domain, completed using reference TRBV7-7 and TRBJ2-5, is GAGVSQSPRYKVTKRGQDVTLRCDPISSHATLYWYQQALGQGPEFLTYFNYEAQPDKSGLPSDRFSAERPEGSISTLTIQRTEQRDSAMYRCASSPRGPTLGTQYFGPGTRLLVL.